The sequence of this T cell receptor beta chain was determined in a study of a mutant IDH1 vaccine in newly diagnosed glioma. Generated by immunoSEQ multiplex PCR, the TCRdb table keeps only in-frame clones and is missing some. The sample lists around 53,000 clones; 79% were seen once. In regard to this clone: Its antigen is still unknown.

The CDR3 is 12 residues long. Trimming removed 10 bases from V and 4 bases from J; junction bases left unmatched: 5. CDR1 and CDR2 from the germline V gene are SGHTA and FQGNSA. Stated time point: week 35, safety follow-up. In every dose of vaccine, 300 ug of mutant IDH1 20-mer peptide was given alongside topical imiquimod. The V gene is TRBV7-2, the J gene TRBJ1-2; TRBD1 matches 8 bases. The sequence derives from a man aged 35-49 years with glioma. The sample here was PBMCs, taken from a glioma patient whose treatment included an IDH1 peptide vaccine. The CDR3 DNA follows: TGTGCCACCGTTGGGACAGGCTATGGCTACACCTTC. It translates to CATVGTGYGYTF.